This T cell receptor beta chain was observed in a study of graft-versus-host responses after intestinal transplantation. In germline, CDR1 is MDHEN, CDR2 SYDVKM. The ends lost 7 bases at V and 4 bases at J; junction bases unmatched: 12. The CDR3 covers 17 residues. Repertoires were generated with immunoSEQ multiplex PCR, while TCRdb's copy carries only in-frame clones and drops some. The sample contains tens of thousands of clones, roughly nine tenths of which appear only once. Points on this clone: Antigen unknown.

The study, taken as a whole, reports: Peak circulating GvH clone levels were associated with early post-transplant HvG declines.

This clonotype was obtained from a human donor who received an intestinal transplant. Sequences were derived from unstimulated CD4+ T cells sorted from spleen or lymph node cells, sampled before intestinal transplant. The chain has TRBV28 and TRBJ1-3, with TRBD1 matching 11 bases. The DNA of the CDR3 is TGTGCCAGCACCCCCTCCGAGGGACAGGGGGAAGGAAACACCATATATTTT. Its protein product is CASTPSEGQGEGNTIYF.